Below, 25 T cell receptor beta chains from the same sample are listed, as sequenced in a study of shared clonotypes between healthy human individuals. Assay: immunoSEQ multiplex PCR; the TCRdb copy retains only in-frame clones and omits some. The table includes a few million clones, 90% to 95% detected once. Sequenced: naive CD4+ T cells from PBMCs. Subset given: CD45RA+ positively selected. Receptor source: a man aged 18 to 29 in good health. Some clones in this sample may be carry-over from other donors' samples.

This clone was observed once. The chain uses TRBV30 and TRBJ2-2; D might be TRBD2 (5 bases). The CDR3 has 15 amino acids. V lost 0 bases to trimming and J lost 6 bases, with 14 bases between them. The germline CDR1 and CDR2 sequences are GTSNPN and SVGIG (reference sequence). The CDR3 DNA follows: TGTGCCTGGAGTGTAACCCGAACGGGATCCGGGGAGCTGTTTTTT. Translation gives CAWSVTRTGSGELFF.

This chain links TRBV2 with TRBJ2-1; D is possibly TRBD1 or TRBD2 (5 bases each). Germline V gene data show CDR1 as SNHLY and CDR2 as FYNNEI. The CDR3 is 15 residues long. Between the trimmed V and J ends, which lost 2 bases and 4 bases, there was a span of 12 bases. The CDR3 spells CASSERRGVYNEQFF. The DNA of the CDR3 is TGTGCCAGCAGTGAACGGAGAGGGGTGTACAATGAGCAGTTCTTC.

The V call is TRBV5-8, the J call TRBJ1-5; 7 bases line up with TRBD1. Germline V lookup: CDR1 SGHTS, CDR2 YDEGEE. CDR3 length: 15 residues. V was pared by 3 bases and J by 2 bases, with 5 bases of the junction left unmatched. The CDR3 bases are TGTGCCAGCAGCTATCACAGGGGAGGCAATCAGCCCCAGCATTTT. It encodes CASSYHRGGNQPQHF.

This clone appeared a single time. The V gene is TRBV7-2, the J gene TRBJ1-2; possible D gene TRBD1, 6 bases. The germline V gene has CDR1 SGHTA and CDR2 FQGNSA. This CDR3 contains 15 residues. V dropped 0 bases and J dropped 6 bases, with 14 bases sitting between them. This chain's CDR3 is CASSLAPRGANGYTF. The CDR3 region has the DNA TGTGCCAGCAGCTTAGCCCCCCGGGGGGCAAATGGCTACACCTTC.

The V call is TRBV7-9, the J call TRBJ2-4; D gene ambiguous. V lost 5 bases, J lost 6 bases, and 14 bases lay in between. The CDR3 consists of 14 residues. Per germline, CDR1 SEHNR and CDR2 FQNEAQ (reference sequence). The CDR3 sequence: CASSPGLHPNIQYF. CDR3 coding DNA: TGTGCCAGCAGCCCCGGGCTTCACCCAAACATTCAGTACTTC. The entire variable domain, with the rest obtained from reference TRBV7-9 and TRBJ2-4, is as follows: DTGVSQNPRHKITKRGQNVTFRCDPISEHNRLYWYRQTLGQGPEFLTYFQNEAQLEKSRLLSDRFSAERPKGSFSTLEIQRTEQGDSAMYLCASSPGLHPNIQYFGAGTRLSVL.

This clone has just a few counts. The J gene is TRBJ1-1, the V gene TRBV28; D is perhaps TRBD1 (6 bases). V dropped 3 bases and J dropped 4 bases, with 18 bases sitting between them. The CDR3 contains 16 residues. Germline CDR1 is MDHEN and CDR2 is SYDVKM. CDR3 amino acids: CASSFTDLRGGTEAFF. DNA of the CDR3: TGTGCCAGCAGTTTCACCGACCTCAGGGGAGGCACTGAAGCTTTCTTT.

The chain recombines TRBV18 with TRBJ2-7; D might be TRBD2 (5 bases). Trimming pared 2 bases from V and 5 bases from J, leaving 16 bases between. Per the germline V gene, CDR1 is KGHSH and CDR2 is LQKENI. This CDR3 is built from 15 residues. CDR3 DNA sequence: TGTGCCAGCTCACCAGTTTCACGGACTTCGGACGAGCAGTACTTC. Amino acids: CASSPVSRTSDEQYF. Full variable domain (outside the CDR3, taken from reference TRBV18 and TRBJ2-7): NAGVMQNPRHLVRRRGQEARLRCSPMKGHSHVYWYRQLPEEGLKFMVYLQKENIIDESGMPKERFSAEFPKEGPSILRIQQVVRGDSAAYFCASSPVSRTSDEQYFGPGTRLTVT.

CDR3 protein: CASTQGGVDTQYF. DNA of the CDR3: TGTGCCAGCACCCAGGGGGGTGTAGATACGCAGTATTTT. The V and J genes are TRBV6-5 and TRBJ2-3, with D perhaps matching TRBD1 (7 bases). V was trimmed by 7 bases and J by 5 bases, leaving 13 bases between them. The germline gives CDR1 MNHEY, CDR2 SVGAGI. The CDR3 sequence is 13 residues long.

The V call is TRBV7-9, the J call TRBJ2-3; the match to TRBD2 covers 10 bases. J gave up 3 bases and V 2 bases, and 2 bases lay outside the gene matches. The CDR3 runs 15 residues. From germline, CDR1 is SEHNR and CDR2 FQNEAQ (reference sequence). CDR3 nucleotides: TGTGCCAGCAGCTTAATACTAGCGGGGACAGATACGCAGTATTTT. Translation: CASSLILAGTDTQYF.

V usage is TRBV7-2 and J usage is TRBJ2-2; 7 nucleotides line up with TRBD1. This CDR3 region has 14 residues. Germline CDR1 and CDR2: SGHTA and FQGNSA. The V gene end was trimmed by 3 bases and the J gene end by 7 bases; junction bases not matched to a gene: 5. The chain's CDR3 is CASSFDRAGGELFF. The CDR3 nucleotides are TGTGCCAGCAGCTTCGACAGGGCTGGCGGGGAGCTGTTTTTT.

V and J are TRBV5-4 and TRBJ2-3; no definite D call. CDR1 is SGHNT and CDR2 is YYREEE in the germline V gene (reference sequence). V was trimmed by 0 bases and J by 1 base, leaving 9 bases between them. This CDR3 spans 15 amino acids. CDR3 region: CASSLGKIGTDTQYF. Written as DNA, the CDR3 is TGTGCCAGCAGCTTGGGCAAGATTGGCACAGATACGCAGTATTTT.

This clone was seen just once. The CDR3 coding sequence is TGTGCCAGCAGGGAGGTAGGTGGATCGGGCAATCAGCCCCAGCATTTT. It yields the protein CASREVGGSGNQPQHF. The chain carries TRBV28 and TRBJ1-5; no reliable D call. Trimming removed 6 bases at V and 2 bases at J, with 17 bases between. CDR3 size: 16 residues. Germline CDR1 and CDR2: MDHEN and SYDVKM.

Here the CDR3 DNA reads TGTGCCTGGAGTGTTAATCCCGGGACAGGATGGGCTGAAGCTTTCTTT. Its protein product is CAWSVNPGTGWAEAFF. The chain employs TRBV30 and TRBJ1-1, with 8 bases that match TRBD1. The trim removed 0 bases at V and 6 bases at J, leaving 12 bases unmatched. The CDR3 covers 16 residues. Germline V CDR1 and CDR2: GTSNPN, SVGIG (reference sequence).

V gene TRBV7-3 combines with J gene TRBJ2-5, with D perhaps TRBD2 (5 bases). With 5 bases removed from V and 4 bases from J, the gap between germline ends came to 11 bases. The CDR3 has 13 amino acids. Germline loops: CDR1 SGHTA, CDR2 FQGTGA. The CDR3 spells CASSPVSGETQYF. The CDR3, as DNA: TGTGCCAGCAGCCCGGTCAGCGGAGAGACCCAGTACTTC.

The count of this clone is one. The rearrangement joins TRBV5-1 to TRBJ1-5, with D unresolved. CDR1 is SGHRS, CDR2 YFSETQ, per germline. This CDR3 contains 15 residues. The V end was cut by 0 bases, the J end by 3 bases, with 10 bases between. CDR3: CASSLDAGPNQPQHF. The CDR3 DNA reads as TGCGCCAGCAGCTTGGACGCAGGCCCCAATCAGCCCCAGCATTTT.

The V gene is TRBV14, the J gene TRBJ2-1, with D possibly TRBD1 on 6 matching bases. CDR1 and CDR2 (germline): SGHDN, FVKESK. This CDR3 spans 16 amino acids. Trimming pared 4 bases from V and 7 bases from J, leaving 20 bases between. CDR3 bases: TGTGCCAGCAGCCCCCTGGACAGCCGGCCTACTAATGAGCAGTTCTTC. It encodes CASSPLDSRPTNEQFF.

The V and J genes are TRBV15 and TRBJ2-4; D is possibly TRBD2 (6 bases). The CDR3 covers 18 residues. The ends were cut back, 5 bases at V and 0 bases at J, with 20 bases in the middle. Germline-derived CDR1 and CDR2 are LNHNV and YYDKDF (reference sequence). This CDR3 reads CATSAMGLSVLAKNIQYF. CDR3 bases: TGTGCCACCAGCGCCATGGGACTCAGCGTGCTAGCCAAAAACATTCAGTACTTC.

In its sample, this clone was seen a few times. The rearrangement joins TRBV7-9 to TRBJ2-5; TRBD1 matches at 8 bases. Germline V CDR1 and CDR2: SEHNR, FQNEAQ (reference sequence). The V gene end was trimmed by 5 bases and the J gene end by 7 bases; junction bases not matched to a gene: 15. This CDR3 contains 16 residues. The CDR3 DNA reads TGTGCCAGCAGCCGAGAGGGACAGGCAGAAGGTGGGACCCAGTACTTC. This sequence encodes CASSREGQAEGGTQYF.

The chain uses TRBV28 and TRBJ1-2; 8 nucleotides align to TRBD1. V lost 4 bases and J lost 3; bases outside the gene matches: 4. Germline values: CDR1 MDHEN, CDR2 SYDVKM. CDR3 length: 14 residues. This CDR3 reads CASSSDRGDYGYTF. CDR3 in DNA: TGTGCCAGCAGTTCAGACAGGGGAGACTATGGCTACACCTTC.

This sequence joins TRBV7-9 and TRBJ1-4; D gene ambiguous. Germline V gives CDR1 SEHNR, CDR2 FQNEAQ (reference sequence). The ends were cut back, 5 bases at V and 8 bases at J, with 15 bases in the middle. This CDR3 region has 14 residues. In DNA form, the CDR3 reads TGTGCCAGCAGCCGGGTAACGGCAAGAGAAAAACTGTTTTTT. Translation gives CASSRVTAREKLFF.

The rearrangement joins TRBV7-2 to TRBJ2-7; D remains unclear. CDR3 length: 14 residues. The V end lost 5 bases, the J end lost 1 base, and 12 bases lay between the germline ends. Germline CDR1 SGHTA, CDR2 FQGNSA. The CDR3 sequence: CASSPEVSSYEQYF. The CDR3 DNA reads as TGTGCCAGCAGCCCCGAGGTCTCATCCTACGAGCAGTACTTC.

This clone was counted between two and nine times. J is TRBJ1-5 and V is TRBV6-1; 7 positions agree with TRBD1. J was trimmed by 11 bases and V by 5 bases; bases with no gene match: 12. Germline V lookup: CDR1 MNHNS, CDR2 SASEGT. The CDR3 is 14 amino acids. CDR3 sequence reads: CASSTGQAGTAQHF. CDR3 sequence (DNA): TGTGCCAGCAGTACTGGACAGGCGGGCACAGCCCAGCATTTT.

The rearrangement links TRBV28 to TRBJ2-3; 7 positions match TRBD1. Trimming removed 2 bases from V and 7 bases from J; junction bases left unmatched: 9. The CDR3 contains 15 residues. Per the germline V gene, CDR1 is MDHEN and CDR2 is SYDVKM. This chain's CDR3 is CASSLRGQLPHTQYF. The DNA of the CDR3 is TGTGCCAGCAGTTTACGGGGACAGCTTCCACATACGCAGTATTTT. The whole variable domain, filled in from reference TRBV28 and TRBJ2-3, reads DVKVTQSSRYLVKRTGEKVFLECVQDMDHENMFWYRQDPGLGLRLIYFSYDVKMKEKGDIPEGYSVSREKKERFSLILESASTNQTSMYLCASSLRGQLPHTQYFGPGTRLTVL.

Of note for this clone: The same CDR3 also results from other DNA sequences found in this sample. The chain joins TRBV6-5 to TRBJ2-7; 10 positions agree with TRBD2. Germline trimming cut 2 bases from V and 2 bases from J; bases unmatched to any gene: 3. This CDR3 comprises 15 residues. The germline V gene encodes CDR1 MNHEY and CDR2 SVGAGI. The CDR3 nucleotides read TGTGCCAGCAGTTACGGGCTAGCGGGGGCCTACGAGCAGTACTTC. Its protein product is CASSYGLAGAYEQYF.

This rearrangement joins TRBV7-2 to TRBJ2-3; D not resolved. Trimming left V 3 bases short and J 2 bases short, with 9 bases between. CDR3 length equals 14 residues. Germline V lookup: CDR1 SGHTA, CDR2 FQGNSA. The CDR3 loop reads CASSFAAFTDTQYF. The CDR3 DNA follows: TGTGCCAGCAGCTTTGCAGCCTTCACAGATACGCAGTATTTT.